These T cell receptor beta chains were read from a single sample in a study of CD8+ T cells in alopecia areata. TCRdb keeps only in-frame clones here, not all; method: immunoSEQ multiplex PCR. This table has 200,000 to 250,000 clones, around 67% appearing once. The specimen was CD4+ T cells sorted from blood, collected at week 0. Receptors were obtained from a human donor with alopecia areata. Both conserved end residues are part of each CDR3. D genes are given only for firm matches. The listing skips clone size in some rows; elsewhere it reads once, few, many or a size class.

v_gene	j_gene	abundance	d_gene	CDR3nt	CDR3aa
TRBV4-1	TRBJ1-6	NA	NA	TGCGCCAGCAGCCAAACGGAGACAGCTAATTCACCCCTCCACTTT	CASSQTETANSPLHF
TRBV29-1	TRBJ2-1	few	TRBD1	TGCAGCGTTGGAGGGGGACAGGGGTACAATGAGCAGTTCTTC	CSVGGGQGYNEQFF
TRBV7-9	TRBJ2-3	NA	NA	TGTGCCAGCAGCACCCGGCTCCCGGGCACAGATACGCAGTATTTT	CASSTRLPGTDTQYF
TRBV5-1	TRBJ2-6	NA	NA	TGCGCCAGCAGCTTTCAGGCCGATGGGGCCAACGTCCTGACTTTC	CASSFQADGANVLTF
TRBV29-1	TRBJ1-2	NA	NA	TGCAGCGTTGAAGGTGTGAATGGGAATTGGCATGGCTACACCTTC	CSVEGVNGNWHGYTF
TRBV30	TRBJ1-5	NA	NA	TGTGCCTGGAGCTATGATAGCAATCAGCCCCAGCATTTT	CAWSYDSNQPQHF
TRBV7-2	TRBJ2-7	NA	NA	TGTGCCAGCAGCTGGTTGTTCCGGGACGAGCAGTACTTC	CASSWLFRDEQYF
TRBV7-8	TRBJ2-7	NA	NA	TGTGCCAGCAGCTTAGGGCTCTCCTACGAGCAGTACTTC	CASSLGLSYEQYF
TRBV2	TRBJ2-5	NA	NA	TGTGCCAGCACTCAGCGCTATAAAGAGACCCAGTACTTC	CASTQRYKETQYF
TRBV29-1	TRBJ1-2	NA	NA	TGCAGCGCCGGGACCGAGAATGGCTACACCTTC	CSAGTENGYTF
TRBV29-1	TRBJ1-5	NA	TRBD1	TGCAGCGTTCAACAGGGGAGTGGGAGAGAGCCCCAGCATTTT	CSVQQGSGREPQHF
TRBV7-2	TRBJ1-5	NA	TRBD1	TGTGCCAGCACCCCCGGGACAGTAGGCAATCAGCCCCAGCATTTT	CASTPGTVGNQPQHF
TRBV7-9	TRBJ2-3	NA	NA	TGTGCCAGCAGCTTCCAAAGACAGCTTGGACCAGATACGCAGTATTTT	CASSFQRQLGPDTQYF
TRBV12-5	TRBJ2-1	NA	TRBD1	TGTGCTAGTGGCCAGGGACAGGCCAACTACAATGAGCAGTTCTTC	CASGQGQANYNEQFF
TRBV30	TRBJ1-1	NA	NA	TGTGCCTGGAGTATTGACAGATTCACTGAAGCTTTCTTT	CAWSIDRFTEAFF
TRBV15	TRBJ1-1	NA	NA	TGTGCCACCAGCAGAGATCAGGGTGAAGCTTTCTTT	CATSRDQGEAFF
TRBV9	TRBJ2-6	NA	TRBD1	TGTGCCAGCAGCGGTAATACAGGGGTGTCTGGGGCCAACGTCCTGACTTTC	CASSGNTGVSGANVLTF
TRBV25-1	TRBJ2-7	few	NA	TGTGCCAGCAGTGAATCTGGCCGTAACTACGAGCAGTACTTC	CASSESGRNYEQYF
TRBV29-1	TRBJ1-2	few	NA	TGCAGCGTTGAAGGTCAGGGAAGGGCTGGCTACACCTTC	CSVEGQGRAGYTF
TRBV5-6	TRBJ2-5	NA	NA	TGTGCCAGCAGCTTGTACGGGGCCCTTGAGGAGACCCAGTACTTC	CASSLYGALEETQYF
TRBV6-5	TRBJ1-3	NA	NA	TGTGCCAGCAGCCCTTCGGGCTCTGGAAACACCATATATTTT	CASSPSGSGNTIYF
TRBV14	TRBJ2-7	NA	TRBD1	TGTGCCAGCAGCCAAGACTGGGGAACGGGACAGGCCTCCTACGAGCAGTACTTC	CASSQDWGTGQASYEQYF
TRBV6-1	TRBJ2-3	NA	NA	TGTGCCAGCAGCATATGGAGGGACTTACGGGATACGCAGTATTTT	CASSIWRDLRDTQYF
TRBV30	TRBJ2-1	NA	NA	TGTGCCTGGCTACGGAGGAACTCCTACAATGAGCAGTTCTTC	CAWLRRNSYNEQFF
TRBV29-1	TRBJ1-4	NA	NA	TGCAGCGTTGTTGAGGGCGAAAAACTGTTTTTT	CSVVEGEKLFF
TRBV29-1	TRBJ1-2	NA	NA	TGCAGCGTGCGGGAGGGGAACTATGGCTACACCTTC	CSVREGNYGYTF
TRBV25-1	TRBJ2-7	few	NA	TGTGCCAGCAGACGGTCCTACGAGCAGTACTTC	CASRRSYEQYF
TRBV10-3	TRBJ2-1	few	NA	TGTGCCATCAGTGGACACAATGAGCAGTTCTTC	CAISGHNEQFF
TRBV6-5	TRBJ1-5	NA	TRBD1	TGTGCCAGCAGAAAGGGACAGGGTAATCAGCCCCAGCATTTT	CASRKGQGNQPQHF
TRBV19	TRBJ2-5	NA	NA	TGTGCCAGCAGTGGCGGGACCCAGTACTTC	CASSGGTQYF
TRBV29-1	TRBJ1-6	NA	NA	TGCAGCGTCCGAGATGGGGGGAGTGATCATAATTCACCCCTCCACTTT	CSVRDGGSDHNSPLHF
TRBV2	TRBJ1-2	NA	TRBD1	TGTGCCAGCAATCGGGCAGGGGGCATCGGCTACACCTTC	CASNRAGGIGYTF
TRBV4-3	TRBJ1-1	few	NA	TGCGCCAGCAGCCAAGTTCGGCAGGAGAACACTGAAGCTTTCTTT	CASSQVRQENTEAFF
TRBV7-8	TRBJ2-5	NA	TRBD2	TGTGCCAGCAGCTCCCCGGGACTAGTCGAGCCCCAGTACTTC	CASSSPGLVEPQYF
TRBV27	TRBJ1-5	NA	NA	TGTGCCAGCAGAGAGGCAGTGAACAATCAGCCCCAGCATTTT	CASREAVNNQPQHF
TRBV18	TRBJ2-4	NA	NA	TGTGCCAGCTCACCACCATTGATTTTAGCCAAAAACATTCAGTACTTC	CASSPPLILAKNIQYF
TRBV7-2	TRBJ1-6	NA	TRBD1	TGTGCCAGCAGCCGAAGGACAGGGGAGTCACCCCTCCACTTT	CASSRRTGESPLHF
TRBV7-9	TRBJ2-7	NA	TRBD1	TGTGCCAGCAGCGGGACAGGGGGTTATCTCGAGCAGTACTTC	CASSGTGGYLEQYF
TRBV23-1	TRBJ1-2	NA	NA	TGCGCCAGCAGTCAACCAGGTTGCTATTACTATGGCTACACCTTC	CASSQPGCYYYGYTF
TRBV30	TRBJ2-5	NA	TRBD1	TGTGCCTGGAGTGTCCAGGGGGCGATGGCCCAGTACTTC	CAWSVQGAMAQYF
TRBV30	TRBJ1-2	NA	TRBD1	TGTGCCTGGACCCTACCTGGGACAGGGGTCTATGGCTACACCTTC	CAWTLPGTGVYGYTF
TRBV30	TRBJ2-5	NA	NA	TGTGCCTGGAGTGTACCGGGCTTACAAGAGACCCAGTACTTC	CAWSVPGLQETQYF
TRBV30	TRBJ2-7	NA	NA	TGTGCCTGGAGTCGACAGGCGGGGGAGCAGTACTTC	CAWSRQAGEQYF
TRBV29-1	TRBJ2-3	NA	TRBD1	TGCAGCGCATCCGAGGGGGCCACAGATACGCAGTATTTT	CSASEGATDTQYF
TRBV25-1	TRBJ1-2	NA	TRBD1	TGTGCCAGCAGTGACAGGGGGCTGAGTGGCTACACCTTC	CASSDRGLSGYTF
TRBV30	TRBJ1-1	NA	NA	TGTGCCTGGAGTGTCCAGGGATCCACTGAAGCTTTCTTT	CAWSVQGSTEAFF
TRBV5-1	TRBJ2-5	NA	NA	TGCGCCAGCAGCTTGTTGGGTAGTGAGACCCAGTACTTC	CASSLLGSETQYF
TRBV4-3	TRBJ1-1	NA	NA	TGCGCCAGCACCCGGGGTCACGGGGCACATAACACTGAAGCTTTCTTT	CASTRGHGAHNTEAFF
TRBV6-5	TRBJ1-1	NA	NA	TGTGCCAGCAGTTACGGGCAGAACACTGAAGCTTTCTTT	CASSYGQNTEAFF
TRBV29-1	TRBJ1-1	NA	NA	TGCAGCGGGGGGAGACCACCGAACACTGAAGCTTTCTTT	CSGGRPPNTEAFF
TRBV30	TRBJ1-2	NA	TRBD1	TGTGCCTGGAGTGTACAGGGGGCCTATGGCTACACCTTC	CAWSVQGAYGYTF
TRBV9	TRBJ2-3	NA	NA	TGTGCCAGCAGCGTAGAGGGTCCAGATACGCAGTATTTT	CASSVEGPDTQYF
TRBV6-1	TRBJ2-7	NA	NA	TGTGCCAGCAGTGATGCGGAGCTCCCCTACGAGCAGTACTTC	CASSDAELPYEQYF
TRBV29-1	TRBJ2-7	NA	NA	TGCAGCGTTGTCACAATCTCCTACGAGCAGTACTTC	CSVVTISYEQYF
TRBV18	TRBJ2-1	few	TRBD1	TGTGCCAGCTCACTACTCGGACAGGGGGACGTGTTCTTC	CASSLLGQGDVFF